The 18 T cell receptor beta chains below come from one sample, sequenced in a study of T cell repertoires in cytomegalovirus infection. In TCRdb, the reads were re-called with MiXCR into one record per CDR3 protein. In the table there are about 600,000 distinct CDR3 sequences, 20% to 25% of which are singletons. Sequenced: CD8+ T cells from PBMCs. The receptors stem from a human donor in good health (CMV status not recorded). Some clones in this sample may be carry-over from other donors' samples.

The rearrangement links TRBV10-3 to TRBJ2-6; 8 bases agree with TRBD2. Germline CDR1 and CDR2: ENHRY and SYGVKD. This CDR3 spans 16 amino acids. V shed 6 bases, J shed 3 bases, and the junction held 7 bases outside the gene matches. The CDR3 DNA reads TGTGCCATCAGGGGCCGGGGGGGGAATGGGGCCAACGTCCTGACTTTC. Translating gives CAIRGRGGNGANVLTF.

This clonotype was counted only a few times. The chain joins TRBV20-1 to TRBJ1-2, with 7 bases matching TRBD1. This CDR3 is 16 amino acids long. J gave up 1 base and V 0 bases, and 8 bases lay outside the gene matches. Germline V gene data show CDR1 as DFQATT and CDR2 as SNEGSKA (reference sequence). CDR3 amino acids: CSARDTRGQLNYGYTF. CDR3 in DNA: TGCAGTGCTAGAGATACCCGGGGACAGCTTAACTATGGCTACACCTTC.

This clonotype was observed many times. The chain combines TRBV6-2 or TRBV6-3 with TRBJ2-5; TRBD2 is a possible D gene (6 bases). The V and J ends lost 5 bases and 4 bases respectively, with 17 bases between them. This CDR3 is built from 15 residues. The germline V gene encodes CDR1 MNHEY and CDR2 SVGEGT. CDR3 DNA sequence: TGTGCCAGCAGTCCGACTAGGGACCTCTTAGAGACCCAGTACTTC. Encoded protein: CASSPTRDLLETQYF.

V gene TRBV5-1 combines with J gene TRBJ2-7; 9 nucleotides align to TRBD1. This CDR3 comprises 14 residues. Per the germline V gene, CDR1 is SGHRS and CDR2 is YFSETQ. With V trimmed by 4 bases and J by 7 bases, 9 bases remained unmatched. Here the CDR3 DNA reads TGCGCCAGCAGCCCCGGGACAGGGAAAGTAGAGCAGTACTTC. Its protein product is CASSPGTGKVEQYF.

The chain is built from TRBV29-1 and TRBJ1-1; D might be TRBD1 (5 bases). Per the germline V gene, CDR1 is SQVTM and CDR2 is ANQGSEA. V lost 4 bases to trimming and J lost 6 bases, with 6 bases between them. The CDR3 loop spans 10 amino acids. The chain's CDR3 is CSVATAEAFF. Written as DNA, the CDR3 is TGCAGCGTTGCGACAGCTGAAGCTTTCTTT.

The V gene is TRBV5-4, the J gene TRBJ1-1; D is undetermined. V was clipped by 0 bases and J by 3 bases, with 9 bases between them. Germline V CDR1 and CDR2: SGHNT, YYREEE (reference sequence). This CDR3 spans 14 amino acids. The CDR3 reads CASSLDGLYTEAFF. The DNA for the CDR3 is TGTGCCAGCAGCTTGGACGGGCTCTACACTGAAGCTTTCTTT. Using reference TRBV5-4 and TRBJ1-1 for the parts outside the CDR3, the full variable domain is ETGVTQSPTHLIKTRGQQVTLRCSSQSGHNTVSWYQQALGQGPQFIFQYYREEENGRGNFPPRFSGLQFPNYSSELNVNALELDDSALYLCASSLDGLYTEAFFGQGTRLTVV.

This clonotype was observed many times. The rearrangement links TRBV7-6 to TRBJ1-1; the D is unclear. The CDR3 contains 13 residues. Trimming cost V 1 base and J 0 bases, with 3 bases left between them. Germline V lookup: CDR1 SGHVS, CDR2 FNYEAQ. Here the CDR3 reads CASSLVMNTEAFF. CDR3 DNA: TGTGCCAGCAGCTTAGTCATGAACACTGAAGCTTTCTTT.

This clonotype was observed at least ten times. V is TRBV20-1 and J is TRBJ2-1; D is uncertain. Trimming took 4 bases from V and 6 from J, leaving 13 bases between them. The CDR3 spans 13 residues. CDR1 DFQATT and CDR2 SNEGSKA come from the germline V gene (reference sequence). CDR3 coding DNA: TGCAGTGCTACGTACCGAGTTCTCAATGAGCAGTTCTTC. Encoded protein: CSATYRVLNEQFF.

In this sample, this clonotype turned up many times. This sequence joins TRBV28 and TRBJ1-5, with a possible D match to TRBD1 (6 bases). This CDR3 contains 14 residues. Trimming pared 2 bases from V and 4 bases from J, leaving 9 bases between. Germline loops: CDR1 MDHEN, CDR2 SYDVKM. The CDR3 DNA follows: TGTGCCAGCAGTTTACCCGGACAGAATCAGCCCCAGCATTTT. Its protein product is CASSLPGQNQPQHF. Full variable domain (missing parts from reference TRBV28 and TRBJ1-5): DVKVTQSSRYLVKRTGEKVFLECVQDMDHENMFWYRQDPGLGLRLIYFSYDVKMKEKGDIPEGYSVSREKKERFSLILESASTNQTSMYLCASSLPGQNQPQHFGDGTRLSIL.

The chain has TRBV5-5 and TRBJ2-3, with 10 nucleotides matching TRBD1. This CDR3 is built from 17 residues. The germline gives CDR1 SGHKS, CDR2 YYEKEE (reference sequence). The junction had 8 bases not matched to a gene; V was cut back by 1 base and J by 3 bases. This CDR3 reads CASSLYQWGQGTDTQYF. The CDR3 region has the DNA TGTGCCAGCAGCTTGTACCAGTGGGGACAGGGGACAGATACGCAGTATTTT.

This clonotype came up many times. J is TRBJ1-2 and V is TRBV27, with no clear D. There are 16 residues in the CDR3. V was shortened by 6 bases and J by 5 bases, with 22 bases between the two germline ends. Germline lookup yields CDR1 MNHEY and CDR2 SMNVEV (reference sequence). CDR3 loop: CASRSAIGPAHYGYTF. DNA of the CDR3: TGTGCCAGCAGGAGCGCAATTGGGCCAGCCCATTATGGCTACACCTTC.

This chain joins TRBV7-6 and TRBJ2-7; TRBD1 agrees at 11 bases. Germline V gene lookup returns CDR1 SGHVS and CDR2 FNYEAQ. The length of the CDR3 is 16 residues. V lost 7 bases to trimming and J lost 3 bases; unmatched junction nucleotides: 11. CDR3 sequence (DNA): TGTGCCAGCACCGTCGAGCCCGGGACAGGGGGCTACGAGCAGTACTTC. Its protein is CASTVEPGTGGYEQYF. The full variable domain, completed using reference TRBV7-6 and TRBJ2-7, is GAGVSQSPRYKVTKRGQDVALRCDPISGHVSLYWYRQALGQGPEFLTYFNYEAQQDKSGLPNDRFSAERPEGSISTLTIQRTEQRDSAMYRCASTVEPGTGGYEQYFGPGTRLTVT.

This chain joins TRBV20-1 and TRBJ2-5; 8 positions match TRBD1. This CDR3 has 17 amino acids. Germline trimming cut 7 bases from V and 0 bases from J; bases unmatched to any gene: 16. Germline CDR1 reads DFQATT; CDR2 reads SNEGSKA (reference sequence). The CDR3 region has the DNA TGCAGTGTCCTCGTTCGGGACAGGCGGGGAAACCAAGAGACCCAGTACTTC. This gives the protein CSVLVRDRRGNQETQYF.

A few counts support this clonotype. The chain uses TRBV6-2 or TRBV6-3 and TRBJ2-1; D remains ambiguous. CDR3 length: 13 residues. V shed 7 bases and J shed 0 bases, with 7 bases lying between them. Germline CDR1 reads MNHEY; CDR2 reads SVGEGT. The CDR3 loop reads CASTVSSYNEQFF. The CDR3 region has the DNA TGTGCCAGCACCGTAAGCTCCTACAATGAGCAGTTCTTC.

This clonotype was recorded at least ten times. The chain recombines TRBV7-2 with TRBJ2-7; D remains unclear. V lost 5 bases and J lost 1, with 15 bases in between. The length of the CDR3 is 15 residues. Germline V gene data show CDR1 as SGHTA and CDR2 as FQGNSA. CDR3: CASSDRVWESYEQYF. CDR3 DNA: TGTGCCAGCAGCGACCGGGTCTGGGAATCCTACGAGCAGTACTTC. The whole variable domain, filled in from reference TRBV7-2 and TRBJ2-7, reads GAGVSQSPSNKVTEKGKDVELRCDPISGHTALYWYRQSLGQGLEFLIYFQGNSAPDKSGLPSDRFSAERTGGSVSTLTIQRTQQEDSAVYLCASSDRVWESYEQYFGPGTRLTVT.

This clonotype was seen a single time. This chain joins TRBV9 and TRBJ2-2, with D tentatively TRBD2 (6 bases). The CDR3 is 16 residues long. The germline CDR1 and CDR2 sequences are SGDLS and YYNGEE. The V end lost 0 bases, the J end lost 6 bases, and 15 bases lay between the germline ends. The CDR3 DNA is TGTGCCAGCAGCGTAGAGGAGGGGTGGGGCGCCGGGGAGCTGTTTTTT. It codes for CASSVEEGWGAGELFF.

The chain is built from TRBV7-9 and TRBJ2-3; 7 bases agree with TRBD1. V lost 2 bases to trimming and J lost 8 bases; unmatched junction nucleotides: 10. CDR1 is SEHNR and CDR2 is FQNEAQ in the germline V gene (reference sequence). The CDR3 runs 15 residues. This chain's CDR3 is CASSLYDRTGFTQYF. CDR3 nucleotide sequence: TGTGCCAGCAGCTTATATGATCGGACAGGCTTTACGCAGTATTTT.

A few counts support this clonotype. The chain is built from TRBV29-1 and TRBJ1-2; D gene unclear. The V end lost 7 bases, the J end lost 3 bases, and 18 bases lay between the germline ends. From germline, CDR1 is SQVTM and CDR2 ANQGSEA. This CDR3 comprises 14 residues. CDR3 DNA sequence: TGCAGCGCCGAGGAGGGTGAACGCGACTATGGCTACACCTTC. Protein: CSAEEGERDYGYTF.